Listed here are 19 T cell receptor beta chains from one sample, sequenced in a study of T-cell memory formation after mild COVID-19. One entry per CDR3 protein results from TCRdb running MiXCR on the 5' RACE reads. This sample has about 55,000 distinct CDR3 sequences, with around a quarter found just once. The specimen sequenced was PBMCs or a T cell subset sorted from them (not recorded which). The receptors originated from a man aged 18 to 30 who had mild COVID-19 (a few samples of this study predate the infection). Cell type and time point are not known.

This clonotype was found many times. The chain is built from TRBV12-3 or TRBV12-4 and TRBJ2-7; 7 nucleotides agree with TRBD1. The CDR3 is 13 amino acids. V shed 4 bases, J shed 3 bases, and the junction held 3 bases outside the gene matches. The CDR3 here is CASSSGTVYEQYF. DNA for the CDR3: TGTGCCAGCAGTTCAGGGACAGTCTACGAGCAGTACTTC.

The chain joins TRBV29-1 to TRBJ2-7; D might be TRBD1 (6 bases). The CDR3 contains 15 residues. CDR1 SQVTM and CDR2 ANQGSEA come from the germline V gene. Trimming took off 1 base at V and 0 bases at J, with 13 bases between the two ends. The CDR3 protein is CSVEGDGDNSYEQYV. In nucleotides, the CDR3 is TGCAGCGTTGAAGGTGATGGGGACAACTCCTACGAGCAGTACGTC.

This chain joins TRBV7-9 and TRBJ2-7; the D gene is possibly TRBD1 (6 bases). CDR1 is SEHNR and CDR2 is FQNEAQ in the germline V gene (reference sequence). The CDR3 has 13 amino acids. Trimming stripped 3 bases from V and 3 bases from J, with 9 bases between. The CDR3 DNA follows: TGTGCCAGCAGCTTGAGGGACAACTACGAGCAGTACGTC. Its translation: CASSLRDNYEQYV.

In DNA form, the CDR3 reads TGTGCCAGCAGCTGGACTAGCGGGGGGGCTTATGAGCAGTTCTTC. Its protein product is CASSWTSGGAYEQFF. The chain has TRBV11-2 and TRBJ2-1, with 15 nucleotides matching TRBD2. V shed 4 bases and J 8 bases; nucleotides not matched to a gene: 3. This CDR3 contains 15 residues. In germline, CDR1 is SGHAT, CDR2 FQNNGV.

This chain joins TRBV27 and TRBJ1-5, with unresolved D. V lost 2 bases and J lost 6, with 5 bases in between. Per germline, CDR1 MNHEY and CDR2 SMNVEV (reference sequence). This CDR3 spans 12 amino acids. The CDR3 sequence: CASSLLGQPQHF. Here the CDR3 DNA reads TGTGCCAGCAGTTTACTGGGTCAGCCCCAGCATTTT.

This clonotype was detected only a few times. The chain employs TRBV7-9 and TRBJ2-1; perhaps TRBD2 as D (6 bases). V was clipped by 6 bases and J by 10 bases, with 19 bases between them. The CDR3 covers 14 residues. The germline gives CDR1 SEHNR, CDR2 FQNEAQ (reference sequence). DNA of the CDR3: TGTGCCAGCAGTTACACTAGCCCAGTTAGAGAGCAGTTCTTC. This codes for CASSYTSPVREQFF.

The chain couples TRBV9 to TRBJ1-1, with a weak D call TRBD1 (6 bases). The CDR3 sequence is 16 residues long. V was cut by 3 bases and J by 4 bases, with 19 bases left in between. The germline V gene encodes CDR1 SGDLS and CDR2 YYNGEE. The CDR3 region is CASSAPVPGDGTEAFF. Written as DNA, the CDR3 is TGTGCCAGCAGCGCACCGGTTCCAGGGGACGGCACTGAAGCTTTCTTT.

The chain uses TRBV4-1 and TRBJ2-1, with 7 bases identical to TRBD1. With V trimmed by 4 bases and J by 9 bases, 12 bases remained unmatched. Germline V lookup: CDR1 MGHRA, CDR2 YSYEKL. The CDR3 loop spans 15 amino acids. The CDR3 DNA reads as TGCGCCAGCAGCCGCCGGGACAGCTCCGGCGTTGAGCAGTTCTTC. This codes for CASSRRDSSGVEQFF.

The chain combines TRBV12-3 or TRBV12-4 with TRBJ1-5, with unresolved D. V was trimmed by 5 bases and J by 8 bases, leaving 10 bases between them. The CDR3 has 12 amino acids. CDR3 coding DNA: TGTGCCAGCAGTCCCGGTGTGGAGCCCCAGCATTTT. It encodes CASSPGVEPQHF.

The rearrangement uses TRBV6-2 or TRBV6-3 and TRBJ1-5; no clear D gene. CDR1 is MNHEY and CDR2 is SVGEGT in the germline V gene. The V and J ends lost 0 bases and 6 bases respectively, with 9 bases between them. The CDR3 has 14 residues. In nucleotides, the CDR3 is TGTGCCAGCAGTTACTCGGAAGGGAGTCAGCCCCAGCATTTT. Protein product: CASSYSEGSQPQHF.

The CDR3 reads CASSSLRDVCGYTF. The CDR3 region has the DNA TGTGCCAGCAGTTCACTCCGGGACGTTTGCGGCTACACCTTC. This chain connects TRBV6-5 to TRBJ1-2, with a possible D match to TRBD1 (5 bases). Deletions cut 4 bases from V and 8 bases from J, with 17 bases between. The CDR3 spans 14 residues. From germline, CDR1 is MNHEY and CDR2 SVGAGI.

The chain uses TRBV12-3 or TRBV12-4 and TRBJ2-5; D unclear. The CDR3 runs 12 residues. V lost 9 bases to trimming and J lost 5 bases, with 13 bases between them. CDR3 protein: CASGRQVETQYF. The CDR3 DNA reads as TGTGCCAGTGGGCGGCAGGTTGAGACCCAGTACTTC.

This clonotype has more than one count but fewer than ten. This chain connects TRBV30 to TRBJ2-1; D not certain. CDR1 GTSNPN and CDR2 SVGIG come from the germline V gene (reference sequence). The CDR3 sequence is 15 residues long. With 0 bases removed from V and 5 bases from J, the gap between germline ends came to 14 bases. This chain's CDR3 is CAWSVSVASHNEQFF. The CDR3 DNA reads TGTGCCTGGAGTGTGTCGGTCGCATCCCACAATGAGCAGTTCTTC.

This clonotype was seen more than once but under ten times. The chain combines TRBV5-1 with TRBJ2-3; the D is unclear. Looked up from germline, CDR1 is SGHRS and CDR2 is YFSETQ. The V gene lost 4 bases and the J gene lost 4 bases, with 13 bases spanning the gap. This CDR3 is built from 14 residues. CDR3 in DNA: TGCGCCAGCAGCCATAGTAATTCTGCAGATACGCAGTATTTT. This sequence encodes CASSHSNSADTQYF.

By sample fraction, this clonotype is medium-sized (0.01 to 0.1%). J is TRBJ2-5 and V is TRBV6-5; 8 bases agree with TRBD1. Germline V gives CDR1 MNHEY, CDR2 SVGAGI. J gave up 5 bases and V 4 bases, and 3 bases lay outside the gene matches. The CDR3 loop spans 13 amino acids. The CDR3 sequence: CASSSDRGETQYF. For the CDR3, the DNA is TGTGCCAGCAGTTCAGACAGGGGTGAGACCCAGTACTTC.

The rearrangement joins TRBV7-2 to TRBJ2-5; TRBD1 matches at 9 bases. The germline CDR1 and CDR2 sequences are SGHTA and FQGNSA. CDR3 length: 15 residues. V lost 5 bases to trimming and J lost 5 bases; unmatched junction nucleotides: 9. The CDR3 DNA is TGTGCCAGCAGCGGCCGGGACAGGGTTAGGGAGACCCAGTACTTC. Translation: CASSGRDRVRETQYF.

This chain uses TRBV4-1 with TRBJ2-3; TRBD2 matches 7 bases. Germline assignment: CDR1 MGHRA and CDR2 YSYEKL. The CDR3 length is 15 residues. The junction had 6 bases not matched to a gene; V was cut back by 1 base and J by 5 bases. The chain's CDR3 is CASSQGEGPRDTQYF. As DNA, the CDR3 is TGCGCCAGCAGCCAAGGGGAGGGGCCAAGAGATACGCAGTATTTT.

CDR3 DNA sequence: TGCGCCAGCAGCCAAGTGTCCTCTAGCGGGAGTTACAATGAGCAGTTCTTC. It is translated as CASSQVSSSGSYNEQFF. This chain connects TRBV4-1 to TRBJ2-1; 10 bases line up with TRBD2. Per germline, CDR1 MGHRA and CDR2 YSYEKL. J was trimmed by 4 bases and V by 1 base; bases with no gene match: 7. The CDR3 extends over 17 amino acids.

This chain uses TRBV12-3 or TRBV12-4 with TRBJ2-7, with TRBD2 matching over 10 bases. V trimming: 5 bases; J trimming: 3 bases; junction bases outside the gene matches: 1. CDR3 length: 13 amino acids. CDR3 DNA: TGTGCCAGCAGTGGACTAGCGGTCTACGAGCAGTACTTC. Translating gives CASSGLAVYEQYF.